This T cell receptor (beta chain) was observed in a study of graft-versus-host responses after intestinal transplantation. Study background: Among the recipients, all got anti-thymocyte globulin induction and then tacrolimus and steroids for two to four years.

Per the germline V gene, CDR1 is LGHNA and CDR2 is YSLEER. J lost 3 bases, V lost 0 bases, and 7 bases had no gene match. This CDR3 region has 17 residues. TCRdb keeps only in-frame clones here, not all; method: immunoSEQ multiplex PCR. The sample holds about 94,000 clones, about 91% seen once. In the case of this clone: Its antigen is unknown.

Study-wide findings and caveats: Individuals who had graft-donor T cell macrochimerism had allografts that showed high graft-versus-host to host-versus-graft clonal ratios.

V gene TRBV4-3 combines with J gene TRBJ2-5; 10 nucleotides line up with TRBD1. The starting material was unstimulated CD8+ T cells sorted from spleen or lymph node cells, obtained before intestinal transplant. This TCR was recovered from a human donor who received an intestinal transplant. Written as DNA, the CDR3 is TGCGCCAGCAGCCAAGATAAATTCGGGACAGGGGAAGAGACCCAGTACTTC. As protein: CASSQDKFGTGEETQYF.